Reported below is one T cell receptor (beta chain). The CDR3 has 14 residues. Trimming took 6 bases from V and 0 from J, leaving 12 bases between them. CDR1 and CDR2 (germline): GTSNPN, SVGIG (reference sequence). These data originate in a study of cytomegalovirus exposure and HLA in healthy donors. The PCR made use of 60 Vbeta and 13 Jbeta primers. Using immunoSEQ multiplex PCR, the repertoire was profiled, and TCRdb retains in-frame clones only, with some absent. The sample includes roughly 99,000 clones, just under 80% of them seen just once. The rearrangement links TRBV30 to TRBJ2-1, with a possible D match to TRBD2 (6 bases). This TCR derives from a woman between 40 and 50 years old in good health and CMV-seronegative. The sequencing sample was made of PBMCs. The CDR3 protein is CACRDSSSYNEQFF. In nucleotides, the CDR3 is TGTGCCTGCCGGGACTCGAGCTCCTACAATGAGCAGTTCTTC.